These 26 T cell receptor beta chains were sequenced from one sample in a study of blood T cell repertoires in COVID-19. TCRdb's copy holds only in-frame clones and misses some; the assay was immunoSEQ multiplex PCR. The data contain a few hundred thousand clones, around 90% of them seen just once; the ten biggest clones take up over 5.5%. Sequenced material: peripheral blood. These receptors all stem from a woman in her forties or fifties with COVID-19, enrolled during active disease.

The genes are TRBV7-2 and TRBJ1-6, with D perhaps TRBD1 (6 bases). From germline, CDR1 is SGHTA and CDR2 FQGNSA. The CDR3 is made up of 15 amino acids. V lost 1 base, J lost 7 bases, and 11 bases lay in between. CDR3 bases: TGTGCCAGCAGCTTAGTCGGCGGACAGAATTCACCCCTCCACTTT. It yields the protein CASSLVGGQNSPLHF. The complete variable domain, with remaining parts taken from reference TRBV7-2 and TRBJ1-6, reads GAGVSQSPSNKVTEKGKDVELRCDPISGHTALYWYRQSLGQGLEFLIYFQGNSAPDKSGLPSDRFSAERTGGSVSTLTIQRTQQEDSAVYLCASSLVGGQNSPLHFGNGTRLTVT.

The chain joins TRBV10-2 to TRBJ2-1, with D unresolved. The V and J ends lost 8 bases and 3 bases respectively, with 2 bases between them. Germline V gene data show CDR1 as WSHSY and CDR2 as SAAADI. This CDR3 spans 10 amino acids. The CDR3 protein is CASYYNEQFF. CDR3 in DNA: TGCGCCAGCTACTACAATGAGCAGTTCTTC.

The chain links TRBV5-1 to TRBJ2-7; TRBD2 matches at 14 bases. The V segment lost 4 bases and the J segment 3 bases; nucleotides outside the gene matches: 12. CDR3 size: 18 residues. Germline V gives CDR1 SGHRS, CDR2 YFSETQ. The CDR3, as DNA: TGCGCCAGCAGCCAGCTAGGGACTAGCGGGAGTAAGGGCTACGAGCAGTACTTC. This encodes CASSQLGTSGSKGYEQYF.

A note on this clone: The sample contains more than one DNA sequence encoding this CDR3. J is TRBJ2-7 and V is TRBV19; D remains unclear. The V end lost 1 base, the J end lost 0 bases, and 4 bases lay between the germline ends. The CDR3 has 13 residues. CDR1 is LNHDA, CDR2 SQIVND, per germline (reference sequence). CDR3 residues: CASSIGSSYEQYF. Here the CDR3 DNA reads TGTGCCAGTAGTATAGGCAGCTCCTACGAGCAGTACTTC.

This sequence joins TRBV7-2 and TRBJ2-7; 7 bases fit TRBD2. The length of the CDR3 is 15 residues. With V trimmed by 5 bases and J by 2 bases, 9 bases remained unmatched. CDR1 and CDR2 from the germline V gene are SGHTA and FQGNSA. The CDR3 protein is CASSVSGLIAYEQYF. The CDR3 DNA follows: TGTGCCAGCAGCGTTAGCGGGCTTATTGCCTACGAGCAGTACTTC.

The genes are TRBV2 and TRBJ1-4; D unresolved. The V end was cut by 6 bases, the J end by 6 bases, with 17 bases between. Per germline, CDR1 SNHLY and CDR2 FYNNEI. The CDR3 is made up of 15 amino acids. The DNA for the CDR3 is TGTGCCAGCAGACAGACGACACGAACGGATGAAAAACTGTTTTTT. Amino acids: CASRQTTRTDEKLFF.

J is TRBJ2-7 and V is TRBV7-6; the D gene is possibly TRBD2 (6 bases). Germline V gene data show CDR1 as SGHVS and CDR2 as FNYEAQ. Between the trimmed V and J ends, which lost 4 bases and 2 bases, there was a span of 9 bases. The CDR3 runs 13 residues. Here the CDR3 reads CASSWTGAYEQYF. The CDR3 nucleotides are TGTGCCAGCAGCTGGACGGGAGCCTACGAGCAGTACTTC.

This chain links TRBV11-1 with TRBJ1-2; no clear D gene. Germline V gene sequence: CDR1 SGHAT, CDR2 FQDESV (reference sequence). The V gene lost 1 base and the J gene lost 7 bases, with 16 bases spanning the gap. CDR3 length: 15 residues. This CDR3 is CASSLDLGHWSGYTF. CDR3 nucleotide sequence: TGTGCCAGCAGCTTAGACCTTGGGCACTGGTCTGGCTACACCTTC.

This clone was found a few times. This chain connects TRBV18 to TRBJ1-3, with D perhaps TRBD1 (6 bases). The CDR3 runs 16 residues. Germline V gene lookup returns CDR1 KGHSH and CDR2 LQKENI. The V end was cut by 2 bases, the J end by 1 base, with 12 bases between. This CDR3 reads CASSPGTRKSGNTIYF. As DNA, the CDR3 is TGTGCCAGCTCACCAGGGACACGGAAATCTGGAAACACCATATATTTT.

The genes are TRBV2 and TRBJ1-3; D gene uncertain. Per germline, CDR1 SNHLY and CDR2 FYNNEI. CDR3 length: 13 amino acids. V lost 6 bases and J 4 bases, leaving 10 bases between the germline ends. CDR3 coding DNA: TGTGCCAGCAGCCGGAGTGAAGGAAACACCATATATTTT. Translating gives CASSRSEGNTIYF.

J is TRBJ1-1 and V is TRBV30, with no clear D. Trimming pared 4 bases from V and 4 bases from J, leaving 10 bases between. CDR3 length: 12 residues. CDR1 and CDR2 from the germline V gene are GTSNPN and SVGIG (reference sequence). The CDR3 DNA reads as TGTGCCTGGAACAGCATGGGCACTGAAGCTTTCTTT. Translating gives CAWNSMGTEAFF.

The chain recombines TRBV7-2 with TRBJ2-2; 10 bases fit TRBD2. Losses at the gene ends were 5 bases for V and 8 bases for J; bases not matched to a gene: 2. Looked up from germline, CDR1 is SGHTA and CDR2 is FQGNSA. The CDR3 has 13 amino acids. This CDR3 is CASSRGLAGELFF. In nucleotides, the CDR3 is TGTGCCAGCAGCCGGGGACTAGCGGGGGAGCTGTTTTTT.

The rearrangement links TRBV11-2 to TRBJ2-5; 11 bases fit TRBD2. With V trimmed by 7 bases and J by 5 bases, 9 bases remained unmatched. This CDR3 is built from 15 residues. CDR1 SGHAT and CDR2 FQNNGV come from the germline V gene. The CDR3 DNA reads TGTGCCAGCACCGTGACTAGCGGGATGTTGGAGACCCAGTACTTC. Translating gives CASTVTSGMLETQYF. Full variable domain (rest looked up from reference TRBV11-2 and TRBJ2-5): EAGVAQSPRYKIIEKRQSVAFWCNPISGHATLYWYQQILGQGPKLLIQFQNNGVVDDSQLPKDRFSAERLKGVDSTLKIQPAKLEDSAVYLCASTVTSGMLETQYFGPGTRLLVL.

The DNA for the CDR3 is TGTGCCAGCAGCTTAGGTAGCCTTGAGGCAGAGACCCAGTACTTC. Translation gives CASSLGSLEAETQYF. The chain is built from TRBV7-2 and TRBJ2-5; D unclear. Trimming cost V 1 base and J 4 bases, with 13 bases left between them. CDR1 and CDR2 from the germline V gene are SGHTA and FQGNSA. This CDR3 comprises 15 residues.

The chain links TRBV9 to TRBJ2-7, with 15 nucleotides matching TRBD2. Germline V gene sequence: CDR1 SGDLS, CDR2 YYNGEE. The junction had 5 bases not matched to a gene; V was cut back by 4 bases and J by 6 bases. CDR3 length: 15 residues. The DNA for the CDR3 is TGTGCCAGCAGCATGGGACTAGCGGGAGGCGGCGAGCAGTACTTC. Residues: CASSMGLAGGGEQYF.

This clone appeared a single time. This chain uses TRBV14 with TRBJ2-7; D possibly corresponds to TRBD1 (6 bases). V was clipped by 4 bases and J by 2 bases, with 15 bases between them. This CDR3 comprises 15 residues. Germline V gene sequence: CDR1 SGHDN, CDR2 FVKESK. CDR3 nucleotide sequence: TGTGCCAGCAGCCGGAGAATGGACAGCCCCTACGAGCAGTACTTC. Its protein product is CASSRRMDSPYEQYF.

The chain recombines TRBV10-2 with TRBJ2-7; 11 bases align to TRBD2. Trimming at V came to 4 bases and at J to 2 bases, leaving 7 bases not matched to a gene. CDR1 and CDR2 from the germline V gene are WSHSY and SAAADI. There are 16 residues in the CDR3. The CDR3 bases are TGCGCCAGCAGTGGACATAGCGGGAGGGCCGCCTACGAGCAGTACTTC. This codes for CASSGHSGRAAYEQYF.

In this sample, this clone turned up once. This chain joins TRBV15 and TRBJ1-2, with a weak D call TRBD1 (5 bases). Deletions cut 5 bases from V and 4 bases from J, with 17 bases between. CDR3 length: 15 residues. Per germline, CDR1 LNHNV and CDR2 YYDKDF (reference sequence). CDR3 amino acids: CATSEDPGSAYGYTF. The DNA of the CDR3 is TGTGCCACCAGCGAAGACCCAGGGTCTGCCTATGGCTACACCTTC. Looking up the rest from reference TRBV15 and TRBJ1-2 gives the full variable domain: DAMVIQNPRYQVTQFGKPVTLSCSQTLNHNVMYWYQQKSSQAPKLLFHYYDKDFNNEADTPDNFQSRRPNTSFCFLDIRSPGLGDTAMYLCATSEDPGSAYGYTFGSGTRLTVV.

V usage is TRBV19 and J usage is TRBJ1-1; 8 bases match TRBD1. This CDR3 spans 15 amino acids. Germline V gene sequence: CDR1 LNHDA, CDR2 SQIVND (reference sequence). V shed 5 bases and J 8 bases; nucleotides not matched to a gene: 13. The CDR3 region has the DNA TGTGCCAGTAGTCTAAAGACAGGGGTGAGAGGAGAAGCTTTCTTT. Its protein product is CASSLKTGVRGEAFF.

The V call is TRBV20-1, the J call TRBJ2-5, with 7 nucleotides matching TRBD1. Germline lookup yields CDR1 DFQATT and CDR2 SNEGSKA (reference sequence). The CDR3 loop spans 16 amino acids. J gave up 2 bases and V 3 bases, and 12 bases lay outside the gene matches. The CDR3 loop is CSASKFGTDIQETQYF. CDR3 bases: TGCAGTGCTAGTAAATTTGGGACAGATATTCAAGAGACCCAGTACTTC.

The CDR3 DNA reads TGTGCCAGCAGCTTGGGACTAGCAAACTACGAGCAGTACTTC. The encoded protein is CASSLGLANYEQYF. The gene calls are TRBV5-4 and TRBJ2-7; 7 bases align to TRBD2. This CDR3 comprises 14 residues. V dropped 0 bases and J dropped 3; count of bases not matched to a gene: 3. The V gene's germline CDR1 is SGHNT and CDR2 YYREEE (reference sequence).

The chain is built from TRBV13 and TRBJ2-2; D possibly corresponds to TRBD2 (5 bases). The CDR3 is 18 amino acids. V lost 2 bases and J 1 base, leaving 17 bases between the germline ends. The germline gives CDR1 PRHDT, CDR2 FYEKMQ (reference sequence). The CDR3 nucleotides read TGTGCCAGCAGCTTAAACGTCCGCCAGAGGGAGAACACCGGGGAGCTGTTTTTT. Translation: CASSLNVRQRENTGELFF.

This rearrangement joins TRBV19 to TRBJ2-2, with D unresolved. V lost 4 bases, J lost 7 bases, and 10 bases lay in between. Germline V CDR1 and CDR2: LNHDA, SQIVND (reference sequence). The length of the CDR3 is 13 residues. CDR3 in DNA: TGTGCCAGTAGTACGAACCAGGTCGGGGAGCTGTTTTTT. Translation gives CASSTNQVGELFF.

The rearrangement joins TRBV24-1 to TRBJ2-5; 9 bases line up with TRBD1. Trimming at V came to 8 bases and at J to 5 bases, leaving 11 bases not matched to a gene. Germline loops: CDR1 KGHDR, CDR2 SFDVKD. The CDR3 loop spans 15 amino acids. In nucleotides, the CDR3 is TGTGCCACCACCTCCGGGACAGGGAAAAGGGAGACCCAGTACTTC. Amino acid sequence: CATTSGTGKRETQYF.

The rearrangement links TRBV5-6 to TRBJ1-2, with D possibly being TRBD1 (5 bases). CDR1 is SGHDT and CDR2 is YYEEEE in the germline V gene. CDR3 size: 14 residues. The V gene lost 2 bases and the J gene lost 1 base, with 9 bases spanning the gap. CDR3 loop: CASSFMGGNYGYTF. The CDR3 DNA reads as TGTGCCAGCAGCTTTATGGGGGGTAACTATGGCTACACCTTC.

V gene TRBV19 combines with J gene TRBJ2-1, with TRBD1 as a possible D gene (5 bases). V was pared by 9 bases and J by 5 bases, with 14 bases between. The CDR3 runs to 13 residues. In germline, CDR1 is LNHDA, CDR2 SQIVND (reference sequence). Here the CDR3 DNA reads TGTGCCAGCTCGCTGGGGCGGAACAATGAGCAGTTCTTC. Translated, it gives CASSLGRNNEQFF.